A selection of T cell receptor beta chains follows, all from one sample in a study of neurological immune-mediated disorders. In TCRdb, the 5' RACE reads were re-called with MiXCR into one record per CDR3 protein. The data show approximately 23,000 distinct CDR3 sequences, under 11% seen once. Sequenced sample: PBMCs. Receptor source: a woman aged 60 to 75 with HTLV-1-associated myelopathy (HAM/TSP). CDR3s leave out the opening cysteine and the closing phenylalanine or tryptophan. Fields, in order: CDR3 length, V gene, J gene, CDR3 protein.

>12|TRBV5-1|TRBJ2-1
ASSAGAHYNEQF
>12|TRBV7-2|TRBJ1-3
ASSPTVATNTIY
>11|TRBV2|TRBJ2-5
ASSEIREETQY
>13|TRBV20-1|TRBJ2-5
SASLPGGFSETQY
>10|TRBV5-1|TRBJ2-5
ASSLEVETQY
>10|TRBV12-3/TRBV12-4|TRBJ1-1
ASSFYAGEAF
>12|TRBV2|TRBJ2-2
ASSVNPAPGELF
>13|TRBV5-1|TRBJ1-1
ASSLAGGTYTEAF
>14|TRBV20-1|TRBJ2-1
SARVLAGVALDEQF
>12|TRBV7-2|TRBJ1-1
ASSLGTTPTEAF
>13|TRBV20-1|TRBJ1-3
SALLAASSGNTIY
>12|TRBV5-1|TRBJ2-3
ASSLGLPTDTQY
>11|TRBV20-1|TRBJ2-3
SASNTFTDTQY
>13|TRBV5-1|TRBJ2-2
ASSLQGGLTGELF
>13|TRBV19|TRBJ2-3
ASSISGTSTDTQY
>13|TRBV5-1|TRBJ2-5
ASALSGGFQETQY
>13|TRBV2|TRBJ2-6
ASSGEGFGANVLT
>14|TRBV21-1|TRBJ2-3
ASSKARALITDTQY
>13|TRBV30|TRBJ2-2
AWSGRTRFTGELF
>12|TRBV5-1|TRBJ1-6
ASRIGQRDSPLH
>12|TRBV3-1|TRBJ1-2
ASSQRGQTYGYT
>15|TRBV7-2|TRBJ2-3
ASSSKTSGGAKDTQY
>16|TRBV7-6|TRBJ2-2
ASSPIRGGLMVTGELF
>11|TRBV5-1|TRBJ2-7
ASSFSSQGEQY
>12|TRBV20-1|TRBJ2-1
SANELLGYNEQF
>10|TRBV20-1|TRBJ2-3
SAIRVSDTQY
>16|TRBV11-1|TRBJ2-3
ASTAGTSGNFRTDTQY
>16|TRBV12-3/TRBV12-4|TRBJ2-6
AIRPSAGRTSGANVLT
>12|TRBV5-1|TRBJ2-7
ASSIGLAAYEQY
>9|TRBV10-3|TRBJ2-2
AIRGTGELF
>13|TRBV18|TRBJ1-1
ASSAGVQRDTEAF
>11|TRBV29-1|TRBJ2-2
SVAPSGTGELF
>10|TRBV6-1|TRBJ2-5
ASTRGIETQY
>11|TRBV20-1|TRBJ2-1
SARDGGGNEQF
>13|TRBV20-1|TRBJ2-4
SASLAGLPKNIQY
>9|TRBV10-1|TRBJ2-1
ASSVREEEF
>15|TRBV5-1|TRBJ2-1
ASSPLAATISSNEQF
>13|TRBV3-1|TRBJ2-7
ASSQESDWSYEQY
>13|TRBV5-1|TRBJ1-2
ASSSGQGRGLGYT
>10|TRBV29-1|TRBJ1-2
SVVEGTYGYT
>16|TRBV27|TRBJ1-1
ASRETHRGIQMNTEAF
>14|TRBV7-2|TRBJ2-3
ASSIRLTGGSDTQY
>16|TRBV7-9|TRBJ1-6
ASSSLSTYRGTGSPLH
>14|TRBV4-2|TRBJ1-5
ASSQDGTGGLQPQH
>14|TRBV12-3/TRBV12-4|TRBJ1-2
ASSLWGGITNYGYT
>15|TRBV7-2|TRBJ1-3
ASSLTSGTHPGNTIY
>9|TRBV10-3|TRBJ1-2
AISDGGGYT
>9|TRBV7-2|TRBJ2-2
ASSLVGELF